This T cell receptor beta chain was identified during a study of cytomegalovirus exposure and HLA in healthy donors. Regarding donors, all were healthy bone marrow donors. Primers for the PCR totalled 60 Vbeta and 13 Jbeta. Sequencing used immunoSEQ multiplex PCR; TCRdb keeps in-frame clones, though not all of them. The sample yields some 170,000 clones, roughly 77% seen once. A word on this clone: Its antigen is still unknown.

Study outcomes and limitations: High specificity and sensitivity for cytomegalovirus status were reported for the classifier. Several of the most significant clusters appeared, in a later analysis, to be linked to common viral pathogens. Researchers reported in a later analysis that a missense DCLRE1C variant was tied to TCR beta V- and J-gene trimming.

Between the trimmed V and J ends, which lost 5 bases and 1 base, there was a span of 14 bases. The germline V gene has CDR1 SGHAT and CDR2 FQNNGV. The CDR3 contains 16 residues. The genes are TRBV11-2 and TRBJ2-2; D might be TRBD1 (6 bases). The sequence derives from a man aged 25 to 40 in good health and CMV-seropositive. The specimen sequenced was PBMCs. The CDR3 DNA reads TGTGCCAGCAGCGCCCAACCGGGACAGAACACCGGGGAGCTGTTTTTT. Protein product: CASSAQPGQNTGELFF.